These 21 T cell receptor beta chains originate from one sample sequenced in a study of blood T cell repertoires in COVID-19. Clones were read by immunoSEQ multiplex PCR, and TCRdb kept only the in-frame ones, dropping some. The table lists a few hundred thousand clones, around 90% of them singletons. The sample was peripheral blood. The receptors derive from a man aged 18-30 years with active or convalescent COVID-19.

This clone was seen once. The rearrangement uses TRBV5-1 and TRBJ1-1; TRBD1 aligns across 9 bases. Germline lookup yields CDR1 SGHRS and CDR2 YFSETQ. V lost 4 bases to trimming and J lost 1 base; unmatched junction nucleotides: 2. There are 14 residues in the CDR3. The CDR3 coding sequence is TGCGCCAGCAGCCCGGGACAGGGGAACACTGAAGCTTTCTTT. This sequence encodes CASSPGQGNTEAFF.

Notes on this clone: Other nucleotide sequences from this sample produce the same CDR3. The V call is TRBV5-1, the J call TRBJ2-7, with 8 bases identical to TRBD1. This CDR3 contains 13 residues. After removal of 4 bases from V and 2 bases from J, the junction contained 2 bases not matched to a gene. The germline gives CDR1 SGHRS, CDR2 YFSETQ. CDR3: CASSPDRAYEQYF. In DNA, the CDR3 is TGCGCCAGCAGCCCGGACAGGGCCTACGAGCAGTACTTC.

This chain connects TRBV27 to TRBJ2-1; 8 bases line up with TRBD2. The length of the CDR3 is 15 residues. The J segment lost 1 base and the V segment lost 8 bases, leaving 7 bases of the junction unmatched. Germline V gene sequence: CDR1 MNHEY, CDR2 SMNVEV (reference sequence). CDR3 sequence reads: CASRTRGASYNEQFF. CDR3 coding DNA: TGTGCCAGCCGTACGCGGGGGGCGTCCTACAATGAGCAGTTCTTC.

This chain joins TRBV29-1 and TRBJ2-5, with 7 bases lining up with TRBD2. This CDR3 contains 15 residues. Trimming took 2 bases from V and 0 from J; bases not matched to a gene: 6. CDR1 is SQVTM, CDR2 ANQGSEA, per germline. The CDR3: CSVEPASGYQETQYF. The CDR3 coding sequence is TGCAGCGTTGAACCGGCTAGCGGTTACCAAGAGACCCAGTACTTC.

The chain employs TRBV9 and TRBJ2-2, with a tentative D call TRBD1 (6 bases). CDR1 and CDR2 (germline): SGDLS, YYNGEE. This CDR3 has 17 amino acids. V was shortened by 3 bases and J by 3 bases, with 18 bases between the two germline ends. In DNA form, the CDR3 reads TGTGCCAGCAGCGACTATCCCAGGGGCGGCGACACCGGGGAGCTGTTTTTT. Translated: CASSDYPRGGDTGELFF.

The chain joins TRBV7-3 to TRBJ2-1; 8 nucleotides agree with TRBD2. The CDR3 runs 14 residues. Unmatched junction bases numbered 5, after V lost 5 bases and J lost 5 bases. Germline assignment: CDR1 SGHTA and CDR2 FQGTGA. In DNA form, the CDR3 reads TGTGCCAGCAGCCTTAGCGGGACTGACAATGAGCAGTTCTTC. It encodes CASSLSGTDNEQFF.

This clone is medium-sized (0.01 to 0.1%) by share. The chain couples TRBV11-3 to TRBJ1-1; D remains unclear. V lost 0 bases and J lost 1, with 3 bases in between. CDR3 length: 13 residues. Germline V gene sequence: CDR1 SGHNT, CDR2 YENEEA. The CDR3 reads CASSLDQNTEAFF. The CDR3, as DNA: TGTGCCAGCAGCTTAGATCAGAACACTGAAGCTTTCTTT.

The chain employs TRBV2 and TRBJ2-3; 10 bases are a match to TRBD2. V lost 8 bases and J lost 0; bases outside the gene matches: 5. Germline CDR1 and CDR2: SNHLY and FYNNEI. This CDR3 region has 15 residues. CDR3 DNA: TGTGCCAGCGGTTCACTAGCGGGGAGCACAGATACGCAGTATTTT. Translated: CASGSLAGSTDTQYF.

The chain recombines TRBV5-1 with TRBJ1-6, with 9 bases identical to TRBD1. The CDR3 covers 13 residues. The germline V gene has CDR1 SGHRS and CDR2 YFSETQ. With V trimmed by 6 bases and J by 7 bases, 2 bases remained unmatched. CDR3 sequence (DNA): TGCGCCAGCACGGACAGGGGAAATTCACCCCTCCACTTT. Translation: CASTDRGNSPLHF. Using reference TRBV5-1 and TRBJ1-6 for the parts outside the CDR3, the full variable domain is KAGVTQTPRYLIKTRGQQVTLSCSPISGHRSVSWYQQTPGQGLQFLFEYFSETQRNKGNFPGRFSGRQFSNSRSEMNVSTLELGDSALYLCASTDRGNSPLHFGNGTRLTVT.

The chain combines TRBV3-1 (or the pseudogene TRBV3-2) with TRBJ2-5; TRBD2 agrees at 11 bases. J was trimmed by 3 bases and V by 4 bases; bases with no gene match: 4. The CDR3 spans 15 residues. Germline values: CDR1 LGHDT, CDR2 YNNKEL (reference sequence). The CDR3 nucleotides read TGTGCCAGCAGCCCACCGGGACTAGCGGAAGAGACCCAGTACTTC. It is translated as CASSPPGLAEETQYF.

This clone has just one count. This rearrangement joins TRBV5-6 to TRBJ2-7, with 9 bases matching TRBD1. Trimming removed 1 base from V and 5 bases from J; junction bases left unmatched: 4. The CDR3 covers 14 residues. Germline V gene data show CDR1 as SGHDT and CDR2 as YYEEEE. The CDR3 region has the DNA TGTGCCAGCAGCTTGTACAGGGGGCTACACGAGCAGTACTTC. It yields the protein CASSLYRGLHEQYF.

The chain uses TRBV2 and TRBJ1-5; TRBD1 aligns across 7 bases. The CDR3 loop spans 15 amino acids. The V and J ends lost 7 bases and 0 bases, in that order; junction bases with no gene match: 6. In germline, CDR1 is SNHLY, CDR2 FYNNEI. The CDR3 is CASNLGQYSNQPQHF. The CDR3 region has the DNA TGTGCCAGCAATCTGGGACAGTATAGCAATCAGCCCCAGCATTTT.

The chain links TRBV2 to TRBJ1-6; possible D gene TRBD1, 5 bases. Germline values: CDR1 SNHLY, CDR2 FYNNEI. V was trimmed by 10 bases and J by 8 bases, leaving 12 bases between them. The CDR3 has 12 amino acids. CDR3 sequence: CATRGDDSPLHF. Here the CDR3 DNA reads TGTGCCACCCGGGGGGATGATTCACCCCTCCACTTT.

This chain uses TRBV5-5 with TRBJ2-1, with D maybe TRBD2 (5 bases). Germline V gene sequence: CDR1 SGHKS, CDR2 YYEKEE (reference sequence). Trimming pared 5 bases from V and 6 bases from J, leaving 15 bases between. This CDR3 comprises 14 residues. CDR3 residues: CASSLEAVGNEQFF. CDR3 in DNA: TGTGCCAGCAGTCTGGAGGCCGTGGGCAATGAGCAGTTCTTC.

The CDR3 coding sequence is TGCGCCAGCAGCTTGGGCGCAACTTCCGGTGGCTACACCTTC. Its translation is CASSLGATSGGYTF. The chain uses TRBV5-1 and TRBJ1-2; D uncertain. This CDR3 has 14 amino acids. Trimming left V 0 bases short and J 7 bases short, with 13 bases between. Germline assignment: CDR1 SGHRS and CDR2 YFSETQ.

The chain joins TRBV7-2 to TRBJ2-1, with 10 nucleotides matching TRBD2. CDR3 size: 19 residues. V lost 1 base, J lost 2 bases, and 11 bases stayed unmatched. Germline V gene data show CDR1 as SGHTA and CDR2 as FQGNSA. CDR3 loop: CASSLGPGIAGGTYNEQFF. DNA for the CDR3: TGTGCCAGCAGCTTAGGACCAGGGATAGCGGGGGGAACCTACAATGAGCAGTTCTTC.

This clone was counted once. The CDR3 spells CASKLPRQAGYTEAFF. Here the CDR3 DNA reads TGTGCCAGCAAGTTGCCAAGACAAGCCGGTTACACTGAAGCTTTCTTT. The chain employs TRBV28 and TRBJ1-1; the D is unclear. V lost 7 bases to trimming and J lost 3 bases, with 21 bases between them. Per the germline V gene, CDR1 is MDHEN and CDR2 is SYDVKM. The length of the CDR3 is 16 residues.

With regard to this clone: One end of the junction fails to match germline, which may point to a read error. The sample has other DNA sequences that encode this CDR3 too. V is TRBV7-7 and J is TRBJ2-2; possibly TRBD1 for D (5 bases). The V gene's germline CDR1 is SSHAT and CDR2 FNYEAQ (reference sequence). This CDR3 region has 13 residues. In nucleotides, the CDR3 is TGTGCCAGCAGCTTAACGGACACTGGGGAGCTGTTTTTT. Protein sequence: CASSLTDTGELFF.

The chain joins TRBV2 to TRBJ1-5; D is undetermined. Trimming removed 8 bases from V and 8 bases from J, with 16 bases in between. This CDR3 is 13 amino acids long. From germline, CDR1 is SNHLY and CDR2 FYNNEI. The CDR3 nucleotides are TGTGCCAGCGTGCGGGAGCTCTCGAAGCCCCAGCATTTT. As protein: CASVRELSKPQHF.

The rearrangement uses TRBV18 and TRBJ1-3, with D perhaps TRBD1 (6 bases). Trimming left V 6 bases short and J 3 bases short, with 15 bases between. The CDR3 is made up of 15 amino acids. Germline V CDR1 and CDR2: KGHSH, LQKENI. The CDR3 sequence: CASSPQGIGGNTIYF. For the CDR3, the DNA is TGTGCCAGCTCGCCCCAGGGGATCGGTGGAAACACCATATATTTT.

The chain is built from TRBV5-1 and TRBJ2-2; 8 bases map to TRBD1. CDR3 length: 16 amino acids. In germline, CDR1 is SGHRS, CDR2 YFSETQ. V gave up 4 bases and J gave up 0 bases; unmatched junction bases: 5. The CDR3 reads CASSLGQGPNTGELFF. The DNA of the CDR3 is TGCGCCAGCAGCCTCGGACAGGGCCCGAACACCGGGGAGCTGTTTTTT.